The rows below give T cell receptor beta chains drawn from one sample of a study of OX40 agonist ivuxolimab in advanced cancers. The table came from immunoSEQ multiplex PCR; TCRdb's copy has only in-frame clones and leaves some out. The sample consists of tens of thousands of clones, over 75% of them appearing once. Source: CD4+ or CD8+ T cells sorted from blood, taken in a trial of the OX40 agonist ivuxolimab. The receptors originated from an adult with an advanced solid tumor such as melanoma, head and neck, liver or kidney cancer. Each CDR3 is given with its conserved first and last residue. The D gene is left open where the match is weak. Part of the rows lack a size; the others show once, few, many or a class for expanded clones.

j_call v_call clone_size d_call cdr3_nt cdr3_aa
TRBJ2-7 TRBV14 NA TRBD1 TGTGCCAGCAGCCGGGCGACAGGGCCCTACGAGCAGTACTTC CASSRATGPYEQYF
TRBJ1-2 TRBV25-1 once NA TGTGCCAGCAGTGAACAGGGTCTAGGCTACACCTTC CASSEQGLGYTF
TRBJ1-2 TRBV6-6 NA NA TGTGCCAGCAGGCGAGCAGACTCCGACACCTTC CASRRADSDTF
TRBJ1-3 TRBV9 NA NA TGTGCCAGCAGCGTACAAGGGACACATGGAAACACCATATATTTT CASSVQGTHGNTIYF
TRBJ1-6 TRBV5-1 once NA TGCGCCAGCACCATTCTCGGTCTCCAGGGTTCACCCCTCCACTTT CASTILGLQGSPLHF
TRBJ1-5 TRBV7-4 NA NA TGTGCCAGCAGCCTAACGTCCTCGGGGATTTTT CASSLTSSGIF
TRBJ2-3 TRBV19 NA TRBD1 TGTGCCAGCAGGGACAGGGCCAACACAGATACGCAGTATTTT CASRDRANTDTQYF
TRBJ2-3 TRBV9 NA NA TGTGCCAGCAGCGTAGCTACAGGACCTCCCACGCAGTATTTT CASSVATGPPTQYF
TRBJ1-1 TRBV25-1 NA TRBD1 TGTGCCAGCAGACCAATATGGGGACAGGACGGGGGGAACACTGAAGCTTTCTTT CASRPIWGQDGGNTEAFF
TRBJ1-6 TRBV11-3 NA NA TGTGCCAGCAGCTTAAGAAGTGGGAATAATTCACCCCTCCACTTT CASSLRSGNNSPLHF
TRBJ2-7 TRBV2 NA TRBD1 TGTGCCAGCACCCCGGACAGGGGGACTTCCTACGAGCAGTACTTC CASTPDRGTSYEQYF
TRBJ2-5 TRBV7-9 NA TRBD2 TGTGCCAGCAGCTCGCTCACTAGCGGGGGCATTCAAGAGACCCAGTACTTC CASSSLTSGGIQETQYF
TRBJ2-1 TRBV2 NA TRBD2 TGTGCCAGCAGGGATCTAGCGGGGGGGCTAAACAATGAGCAGTTCTTC CASRDLAGGLNNEQFF
TRBJ2-5 TRBV5-1 NA TRBD1 TGCGCCAGCAGCGTAGGACAGGTTCAAGAGACCCAGTACTTC CASSVGQVQETQYF
TRBJ1-1 TRBV7-2 NA NA TGTGCCAGCAGCCATGCGGGAGAGAACACTGAAGCTTTCTTT CASSHAGENTEAFF
TRBJ1-2 TRBV19 NA NA TGTGCCAGTAGAGGAGGGCAGGGGCCTTATGGCTACACCTTC CASRGGQGPYGYTF
TRBJ2-7 TRBV6-5 NA TRBD2 TGTGCCAGCAGTTACCGGGACTACTCCTACGAGCAGTACTTC CASSYRDYSYEQYF
TRBJ1-6 TRBV18 NA NA TGTGCCAGCTCACCAGGGTTAGAGTCACCCCTCCACTTT CASSPGLESPLHF
TRBJ1-1 TRBV18 once NA TGTGCCAGCTCACCTGTAGAGGGGTACACTGAAGCTTTCTTT CASSPVEGYTEAFF
TRBJ1-5 TRBV28 NA NA TGTGCCAGCAGTACCTCCGTCAGGGAAGGTCAGCCCCAGCATTTT CASSTSVREGQPQHF
TRBJ1-4 TRBV11-2 NA TRBD1 TGTGCCAGCAGCTGGGACAGGGGAGGCGAAAAACTGTTTTTT CASSWDRGGEKLFF
TRBJ2-3 TRBV11-3 NA TRBD2 TGTGCCAGCAGCTCTAGCGGGGGGGCAGATACGCAGTATTTT CASSSSGGADTQYF
TRBJ2-1 TRBV4-1 few NA TGCGCCAGCAGCCAAGCATCGGCCCCGGGTGGACTCTCCTACAATGAGCAGTTCTTC CASSQASAPGGLSYNEQFF
TRBJ2-2 TRBV7-2 NA NA TGTGCCAGCAGCTCCCGTGTCGCCGGGGAGCTGTTTTTT CASSSRVAGELFF
TRBJ1-3 TRBV18 NA NA TGTGCCAGCTCACCCCGGGTGGAGCTTTCAGGGAGAAACACCATATATTTT CASSPRVELSGRNTIYF
TRBJ2-1 TRBV11-2 NA NA TGTGCCAGCAGCCTTGAGGGGGGCTCCTACAATGAGCAGTTCTTC CASSLEGGSYNEQFF
TRBJ1-3 TRBV5-1 NA NA TGCGCCAGCAGCTTGGACAGTTTCTCTGGAAACACCATATATTTT CASSLDSFSGNTIYF
TRBJ2-1 TRBV29-1 NA NA TGCAGCGGAACACAGGGTGGAACGGTTGGGTATGAGCAGTTCTTC CSGTQGGTVGYEQFF
TRBJ1-4 TRBV5-1 NA TRBD1 TGCGCCAGCAGCCCAACGACAGGGTCAGGGGGTAATGAAAAACTGTTTTTT CASSPTTGSGGNEKLFF
TRBJ1-5 TRBV6-1 NA TRBD1 TGTGCCAGCAGTGGGGAACAGGGGAAGGACCGCAATCAGCCCCAGCATTTT CASSGEQGKDRNQPQHF
TRBJ1-3 TRBV4-1 NA NA TGCGCCAGCAGCCTAGGGGCGGACACCATATATTTT CASSLGADTIYF
TRBJ2-7 TRBV7-8 NA TRBD2 TGTGCCAGCAGCTCGCGGACTAGCGGGGGGTGGTACGAGCAGTACTTC CASSSRTSGGWYEQYF
TRBJ2-5 TRBV19 NA TRBD1 TGTGCCAGTAGTATAGGGGGGACAGCCCTGTACCAAGAGACCCAGTACTTC CASSIGGTALYQETQYF
TRBJ2-7 TRBV5-6 NA NA TGTGCCAGCAGCTCCTTGACGGCCGGTCTCTACGAGCAGTACTTC CASSSLTAGLYEQYF
TRBJ2-1 TRBV19 NA NA TGTGCCAGTAGTATTGACTTCAGCTCCTACAATGAGCAGTTCTTC CASSIDFSSYNEQFF
TRBJ2-7 TRBV2 NA TRBD1 TGTGCCAGCAGCCCGGGACAGGGGGCTTGGGAGCAGTACTTC CASSPGQGAWEQYF
TRBJ2-1 TRBV19 NA TRBD1 TGTGCCAGTAGTATAAGGGGGACAGGGTATGAAGAGCAGTTCTTC CASSIRGTGYEEQFF
TRBJ2-7 TRBV5-6 NA NA TGTGCCAGCACCGCCTGGGGTTTCAGGGGTCTAACTTACGAGCAGTACTTC CASTAWGFRGLTYEQYF
TRBJ2-5 TRBV18 NA NA TGTGCCAGCTCACCCCAGGCCCCTCCAGAGACCCAGTACTTC CASSPQAPPETQYF
TRBJ2-7 TRBV9 few NA TGTGCCAGCAGCATCGACGGGAGTAAGACCTACGAGCAGTACTTC CASSIDGSKTYEQYF
TRBJ2-1 TRBV15 NA TRBD2 TGTGCCACCAGCAGTCGGACTAGCTACAATGAGCAGTTCTTC CATSSRTSYNEQFF
TRBJ2-1 TRBV5-1 NA TRBD2 TGCGCCAGCAGCTTGGAACCCCAGGCTAGCGGGGGGAAGCAGTTCTTC CASSLEPQASGGKQFF
TRBJ1-1 TRBV7-9 NA TRBD1 TGTGCCAGCAGCCAAGCGGGTCGGGACAGGTTAGAAGCTTTCTTT CASSQAGRDRLEAFF
TRBJ1-2 TRBV6-6 NA NA TGTGCCAGTTCCCCCGAAGGGGCGGGCGGCTACACCTTC CASSPEGAGGYTF
TRBJ1-5 TRBV4-1 NA TRBD1 TGCGCCAGCAGCCAAGATAGGTGGGACAGGGTTGAGGCCAATCAGCCCCAGCATTTT CASSQDRWDRVEANQPQHF
TRBJ2-1 TRBV7-3 NA NA TGTGCCAGCAGCTCGTCACCTGGGTATGAGCAGTTCTTC CASSSSPGYEQFF
TRBJ2-3 TRBV7-2 NA TRBD2 TGTGCCAGCAGGCTAGCGGGGGGCACAGATACGCAGTATTTT CASRLAGGTDTQYF
TRBJ1-1 TRBV5-4 NA NA TGTGCCAGCAGCTTTGGGCAGGGCGGGGCTGAAGCTTTCTTT CASSFGQGGAEAFF
TRBJ1-2 TRBV7-6 NA NA TGTGCCAGCAGCTTAGGAACAGGGCGAAATGGCTACACCTTC CASSLGTGRNGYTF
TRBJ2-1 TRBV10-3 NA TRBD1 TGTGCCATCAGTGAGTCGAAGGGACAGGGGAGGAATGAGCAGTTCTTC CAISESKGQGRNEQFF
TRBJ1-4 TRBV7-2 once TRBD1 TGTGCCAGCAGCTTCAGACAGGGGGCTGGTGAAAAACTGTTTTTT CASSFRQGAGEKLFF
TRBJ1-6 TRBV7-9 NA TRBD1 TGTGCCAGCAGCGGACAGGGGTCGGGACCCCTCCACTTT CASSGQGSGPLHF
TRBJ2-5 TRBV27 NA NA TGTGCCAGCAGTGCCCGACGGGGCCAAGAGACCCAGTACTTC CASSARRGQETQYF
TRBJ1-2 TRBV11-2 NA TRBD1 TGTGCCAGCAGCCCCAACCGACAGGGAGTCTATGGCTACACCTTC CASSPNRQGVYGYTF